The 12 T cell receptor beta chains presented below share a single source sample, sequenced in a study of pediatric ulcerative colitis. Generated by immunoSEQ multiplex PCR, the TCRdb table keeps only in-frame clones and is missing some. The sample holds roughly 64,000 clones, around 85% seen once. Input material: blood. These receptors all stem from a boy younger than 18 with severe ulcerative colitis.

This chain connects TRBV6-4 to TRBJ2-7; 8 nucleotides agree with TRBD2. The CDR3 is 15 residues long. Germline lookup yields CDR1 MRHNA and CDR2 SNTAGT. The V segment lost 4 bases and the J segment 4 bases; nucleotides outside the gene matches: 9. The CDR3 sequence: CASSAAGTRIYEQYF. The CDR3 bases are TGTGCCAGCAGTGCCGCTGGGACTAGAATTTACGAGCAGTACTTC.

This clone is a singleton in its sample. The gene calls are TRBV19 and TRBJ2-1; D is undetermined. CDR3 length equals 18 residues. V lost 0 bases and J lost 4, with 19 bases in between. CDR1 LNHDA and CDR2 SQIVND come from the germline V gene (reference sequence). The CDR3 sequence: CASSIDKLRDRSYNEQFF. The CDR3 DNA reads as TGTGCCAGTAGTATAGATAAATTGCGCGACCGAAGTTACAATGAGCAGTTCTTC.

The chain joins TRBV19 to TRBJ1-4; the D is unclear. This CDR3 is built from 14 residues. V was pared by 6 bases and J by 0 bases, with 8 bases between. Looked up from germline, CDR1 is LNHDA and CDR2 is SQIVND (reference sequence). The CDR3 DNA is TGTGCCAGTAGCGCCCGGGCAACTAATGAAAAACTGTTTTTT. This translates into CASSARATNEKLFF.

The J gene is TRBJ2-2, the V gene TRBV6-4, with 9 nucleotides matching TRBD2. V trimming: 0 bases; J trimming: 5 bases; junction bases outside the gene matches: 1. CDR3 length equals 15 residues. From germline, CDR1 is MRHNA and CDR2 SNTAGT. The CDR3 coding sequence is TGTGCCAGCAGTGACTCTAGCGGGAGTACCGGGGAGCTGTTTTTT. As protein: CASSDSSGSTGELFF.

The J gene is TRBJ2-7, the V gene TRBV9; 8 nucleotides align to TRBD2. Per the germline V gene, CDR1 is SGDLS and CDR2 is YYNGEE. V dropped 0 bases and J dropped 1; count of bases not matched to a gene: 3. This CDR3 comprises 15 residues. The CDR3 loop is CASSVGVAGSYEQYF. CDR3 DNA: TGTGCCAGCAGCGTAGGGGTAGCGGGATCCTACGAGCAGTACTTC.

V usage is TRBV29-1 and J usage is TRBJ2-3; a weak D match, TRBD1 (5 bases). Trimming removed 2 bases from V and 9 bases from J, with 12 bases in between. The germline CDR1 and CDR2 sequences are SQVTM and ANQGSEA. The CDR3 consists of 12 residues. For the CDR3, the DNA is TGCAGCGTTGAATTGTCCCCAGGGACGCAGTATTTT. Protein sequence: CSVELSPGTQYF.

This chain links TRBV6-6 with TRBJ1-4, with D unresolved. Trimming shortened V by 5 bases and J by 4 bases, and 14 bases separated the two germline ends. The CDR3 consists of 15 residues. Germline values: CDR1 MNHNY, CDR2 SVGAGI (reference sequence). CDR3 amino acids: CASSLLDGVNEKLFF. In DNA form, the CDR3 reads TGTGCCAGCAGTCTCCTGGACGGGGTTAATGAAAAACTGTTTTTT.

This clone was observed once. The V gene is TRBV7-6, the J gene TRBJ2-7; D not resolved. This CDR3 is 15 amino acids long. CDR1 SGHVS and CDR2 FNYEAQ come from the germline V gene. Trimming removed 2 bases from V and 3 bases from J, with 14 bases in between. The CDR3 sequence is CASSLYVVADYEQYF. In DNA form, the CDR3 reads TGTGCCAGCAGCTTATACGTGGTAGCCGACTACGAGCAGTACTTC.

This clone has only one observation. This chain uses TRBV2 with TRBJ1-2; 8 bases are shared with TRBD1. The CDR3 runs to 14 residues. Germline V gene data show CDR1 as SNHLY and CDR2 as FYNNEI. V lost 6 bases, J lost 4 bases, and 7 bases stayed unmatched. The DNA of the CDR3 is TGTGCCAGCAGGCCCCGGACAGGGACCTATGGCTACACCTTC. It is translated as CASRPRTGTYGYTF.

The chain combines TRBV6-6 with TRBJ1-5; D is unresolved. The V end lost 6 bases, the J end lost 4 bases, and 10 bases lay between the germline ends. Germline loops: CDR1 MNHNY, CDR2 SVGAGI (reference sequence). The CDR3 has 13 amino acids. CDR3 bases: TGTGCCAGCAGCCCCATAGGGAATCAGCCCCAGCATTTT. This translates into CASSPIGNQPQHF.

V usage is TRBV9 and J usage is TRBJ2-5, with TRBD2 identical over 8 bases. Germline CDR1 and CDR2: SGDLS and YYNGEE. V lost 4 bases to trimming and J lost 4 bases; unmatched junction nucleotides: 15. This CDR3 contains 17 residues. CDR3 amino acids: CASSKLSAAGGSETQYF. The CDR3 DNA follows: TGTGCCAGCAGCAAATTGTCCGCGGCGGGAGGTTCAGAGACCCAGTACTTC. Full variable domain (rest looked up from reference TRBV9 and TRBJ2-5): DSGVTQTPKHLITATGQRVTLRCSPRSGDLSVYWYQQSLDQGLQFLIQYYNGEERAKGNILERFSAQQFPDLHSELNLSSLELGDSALYFCASSKLSAAGGSETQYFGPGTRLLVL.

The chain links TRBV15 to TRBJ2-3, with 16 bases matching TRBD2. This CDR3 region has 16 residues. V lost 3 bases, J lost 6 bases, and 3 bases stayed unmatched. Per the germline V gene, CDR1 is LNHNV and CDR2 is YYDKDF (reference sequence). CDR3 DNA sequence: TGTGCCACCAGCAGCCTGGGACTAGCGGGAGGGGATACGCAGTATTTT. Protein product: CATSSLGLAGGDTQYF.